The T cell receptor (beta chain) described here comes from a study of T-cell memory formation after mild COVID-19. This clonotype was counted only a few times. TCRdb fed the 5' RACE reads into MiXCR, producing one record per CDR3 protein. The sample consists of 150,000 or so distinct CDR3 sequences, roughly 15% of them appearing once. Sequencing was done on a sample of PBMCs or a T cell subset sorted from them (not recorded which). This sequence was found in an adult woman who had mild COVID-19 (a few samples of this study predate the infection). Cell type and time point are not known.

The CDR3 spells CASSQDLGQGHYEQYF. The CDR3 coding sequence is TGCGCCAGCAGCCAAGATTTAGGACAGGGGCACTACGAGCAGTACTTC. The chain uses TRBV4-1 and TRBJ2-7; 9 nucleotides match TRBD1. Germline V gene data show CDR1 as MGHRA and CDR2 as YSYEKL. Trimming took 0 bases from V and 3 from J; bases not matched to a gene: 6. The CDR3 is made up of 16 amino acids.